Listed here are 27 T cell receptor beta chains from one sample, sequenced in a study of PD-L1 blockade in urothelial cancer (dated by TCRdb to 2016 to 2017). Libraries were prepared through the immunoSEQ multiplex PCR assay. Sourced from immuneACCESS, this table was stored by TCRdb with only in-frame sequences that have V and J called. A share of the clones is absent; for the studies checked, an unresolved V gene accounts for under half, and the remainder has no known explanation. The sample contains more than 90,000 clones, more than 85% of them found a single time. Clones ranked in the top ten supply 3% to 4.5% of the sample. The time point label, read with the paper, signifies: peripheral blood 6 weeks after treatment start. The material was PBMCs, obtained around atezolizumab (anti-PD-L1) treatment. The receptors shown here come from a man in his 60s with urothelial cancer.

V gene TRBV7-8 combines with J gene TRBJ1-6, with 10 bases lining up with TRBD1. The junction had 7 bases not matched to a gene; V was cut back by 5 bases and J by 6 bases. Germline V gives CDR1 SGHVS, CDR2 FQNEAQ. CDR3 length: 16 residues. DNA of the CDR3: TGTGCCAGCAGCCTTCGACAGGGGGCACTTAATTCACCCCTCCACTTT. As protein: CASSLRQGALNSPLHF.

This chain connects TRBV29-1 to TRBJ2-7; 9 bases are a match to TRBD2. In germline, CDR1 is SQVTM, CDR2 ANQGSEA. The V gene end was trimmed by 4 bases and the J gene end by 7 bases; junction bases not matched to a gene: 11. This CDR3 has 14 amino acids. The CDR3 here is CSVAEIAGVGEQYF. The CDR3 region has the DNA TGCAGCGTTGCTGAGATAGCGGGAGTGGGTGAGCAGTACTTC.

The chain recombines TRBV27 with TRBJ2-2; 11 positions agree with TRBD2. Unmatched junction bases numbered 8, after V lost 6 bases and J lost 5 bases. Germline values: CDR1 MNHEY, CDR2 SMNVEV (reference sequence). CDR3 length equals 16 residues. The DNA for the CDR3 is TGTGCCAGCAGGTTACTAGCGGGAGAAAGGACCGGGGAGCTGTTTTTT. Its protein is CASRLLAGERTGELFF.

This chain connects TRBV7-9 to TRBJ2-7; TRBD2 matches at 7 bases. In germline, CDR1 is SEHNR, CDR2 FQNEAQ (reference sequence). This CDR3 region has 14 residues. V gave up 6 bases and J gave up 7 bases; unmatched junction bases: 12. The CDR3 region is CASSLSGKSDEQYF. The CDR3, as DNA: TGTGCCAGCAGTCTGAGCGGGAAATCGGATGAGCAGTACTTC.

The chain couples TRBV6-1 to TRBJ2-7, with 7 bases lining up with TRBD1. In germline, CDR1 is MNHNS, CDR2 SASEGT. J lost 0 bases, V lost 8 bases, and 10 bases had no gene match. The CDR3 is made up of 15 amino acids. Here the CDR3 reads CASRLGQQYSYEQYF. The DNA for the CDR3 is TGTGCCAGCCGTTTGGGACAGCAGTACTCCTACGAGCAGTACTTC.

The rearrangement joins TRBV6-1 to TRBJ1-5; D gene uncertain. V dropped 3 bases and J dropped 0 bases, with 9 bases sitting between them. Germline assignment: CDR1 MNHNS and CDR2 SASEGT. The CDR3 covers 15 residues. The CDR3 DNA is TGTGCCAGCAGTGATGCAGGATATAGCAATCAGCCCCAGCATTTT. Amino acid sequence: CASSDAGYSNQPQHF.

The chain recombines TRBV29-1 with TRBJ1-1, with 10 bases fitting TRBD1. The CDR3 consists of 14 residues. Germline V gene sequence: CDR1 SQVTM, CDR2 ANQGSEA. V shed 4 bases, J shed 3 bases, and the junction held 5 bases outside the gene matches. CDR3: CSVGQGAIDTEAFF. CDR3 sequence (DNA): TGCAGCGTTGGACAGGGGGCGATCGACACTGAAGCTTTCTTT.

Here the CDR3 DNA reads TGTGCCAGCAGCCCCCGGGGGATGCGGGCCGGCGAGCAGTACTTC. The encoded protein is CASSPRGMRAGEQYF. V and J are TRBV7-8 and TRBJ2-7, with a weak D call TRBD2 (6 bases). Germline-derived CDR1 and CDR2 are SGHVS and FQNEAQ. The CDR3 spans 15 residues. With 5 bases removed from V and 6 bases from J, the gap between germline ends came to 20 bases.

V usage is TRBV25-1 and J usage is TRBJ2-7; TRBD2 matches at 7 bases. Unmatched junction bases numbered 7, after V lost 6 bases and J lost 2 bases. The CDR3 covers 14 residues. The germline gives CDR1 MGHDK, CDR2 SYGVNS. CDR3 sequence (DNA): TGTGCCAGCAGCGGTCTAGCGGAACCCTACGAGCAGTACTTC. The encoded protein is CASSGLAEPYEQYF.

V and J are TRBV4-3 and TRBJ1-3, with D unclear. V was shortened by 1 base and J by 0 bases, with 13 bases between the two germline ends. From germline, CDR1 is LGHNA and CDR2 YSLEER. The CDR3 has 17 residues. CDR3 sequence reads: CASSQGISGISGNTIYF. In DNA, the CDR3 is TGCGCCAGCAGCCAAGGTATCTCGGGTATCTCTGGAAACACCATATATTTT.

This chain connects TRBV18 to TRBJ1-1; TRBD1 matches at 9 bases. CDR1 KGHSH and CDR2 LQKENI come from the germline V gene. The CDR3 sequence is 14 residues long. The trim removed 3 bases at V and 5 bases at J, leaving 4 bases unmatched. CDR3 residues: CASSPGTGQTEAFF. For the CDR3, the DNA is TGTGCCAGCTCACCGGGGACAGGGCAGACTGAAGCTTTCTTT.

The chain has TRBV7-9 and TRBJ2-1, with 10 bases identical to TRBD2. The trim removed 0 bases at V and 7 bases at J, leaving 3 bases unmatched. The CDR3 sequence is 15 residues long. The germline V gene has CDR1 SEHNR and CDR2 FQNEAQ (reference sequence). The CDR3 region is CASSLASGGMNEQFF. In DNA, the CDR3 is TGTGCCAGCAGCTTAGCTAGCGGGGGGATGAATGAGCAGTTCTTC.

The rearrangement uses TRBV29-1 and TRBJ2-7; D not certain. Trimming took off 5 bases at V and 1 base at J, with 9 bases between the two ends. Germline loops: CDR1 SQVTM, CDR2 ANQGSEA. The CDR3 runs 12 residues. The CDR3 DNA sequence: TGCAGCGTTCGAGTGTATTCCTACGAGCAGTACTTC. It codes for CSVRVYSYEQYF.

A single count supports this clone. V is TRBV11-2 and J is TRBJ2-1, with 7 bases that match TRBD2. Germline assignment: CDR1 SGHAT and CDR2 FQNNGV. This CDR3 has 15 amino acids. J was trimmed by 2 bases and V by 5 bases; bases with no gene match: 6. CDR3 sequence reads: CASSPSGTTYNEQFF. CDR3 nucleotide sequence: TGTGCCAGCAGCCCCTCCGGGACTACCTACAATGAGCAGTTCTTC.

The chain has TRBV6-1 and TRBJ2-5, with TRBD2 identical over 15 bases. V lost 5 bases to trimming and J lost 10 bases; unmatched junction nucleotides: 8. Germline loops: CDR1 MNHNS, CDR2 SASEGT. This CDR3 spans 15 amino acids. CDR3 DNA: TGTGCCAGCAGTATAGGACGGACTAGCGGGGGGGACCAGTACTTC. Its protein is CASSIGRTSGGDQYF.

This sequence joins TRBV6-6 and TRBJ2-1; 9 positions agree with TRBD1. From germline, CDR1 is MNHNY and CDR2 SVGAGI (reference sequence). V lost 2 bases and J lost 4; bases outside the gene matches: 6. The CDR3 has 16 residues. The CDR3 region has the DNA TGTGCCAGCAGTTACCTCGGGACAGGGTCATACAATGAGCAGTTCTTC. This gives the protein CASSYLGTGSYNEQFF.

This chain connects TRBV11-2 to TRBJ2-7; D gene ambiguous. CDR1 SGHAT and CDR2 FQNNGV come from the germline V gene. Trimming pared 0 bases from V and 0 bases from J, leaving 6 bases between. The CDR3 runs 14 residues. The CDR3 is CASSLDPLSYEQYF. The DNA of the CDR3 is TGTGCCAGCAGCTTAGACCCCCTCTCCTACGAGCAGTACTTC.

This chain links TRBV7-9 with TRBJ1-2; 12 nucleotides agree with TRBD1. This CDR3 has 17 amino acids. Germline CDR1 is SEHNR and CDR2 is FQNEAQ (reference sequence). V lost 6 bases, J lost 7 bases, and 15 bases stayed unmatched. CDR3 sequence (DNA): TGTGCCAGCAGTCCCGAGGGACAGGGGGCGCTTTGGAGTGGCTACACCTTC. It translates to CASSPEGQGALWSGYTF.

The chain employs TRBV25-1 and TRBJ2-5, with D uncertain. The CDR3 is made up of 12 amino acids. Germline V CDR1 and CDR2: MGHDK, SYGVNS. Trimming cost V 7 bases and J 4 bases, with 10 bases left between them. CDR3 DNA sequence: TGTGCCAGCATCACGCGTAGAGAGACCCAGTACTTC. As protein: CASITRRETQYF.

The genes are TRBV10-3 and TRBJ1-4; the match to TRBD1 covers 7 bases. From germline, CDR1 is ENHRY and CDR2 SYGVKD. The CDR3 runs to 19 residues. V trimming: 2 bases; J trimming: 0 bases; junction bases outside the gene matches: 12. CDR3 coding DNA: TGTGCCATCAGTGAGGAAGGCCAGGGGGGAATTGCAACTAATGAAAAACTGTTTTTT. Translated: CAISEEGQGGIATNEKLFF.

The V call is TRBV7-9, the J call TRBJ2-3; D ambiguous. Per germline, CDR1 SEHNR and CDR2 FQNEAQ (reference sequence). The CDR3 totals 16 residues. V was clipped by 8 bases and J by 3 bases, with 21 bases between them. The CDR3 coding sequence is TGTGCCAGCGCCCCGAGCTGGCCTAGGAAGACAGATACGCAGTATTTT. Amino acid sequence: CASAPSWPRKTDTQYF.

V is TRBV7-2 and J is TRBJ1-1; 7 positions match TRBD1. The germline V gene has CDR1 SGHTA and CDR2 FQGNSA. J lost 6 bases, V lost 1 base, and 5 bases had no gene match. The CDR3 is 14 amino acids. The CDR3 DNA reads TGTGCCAGCAGCTTAGACAGGGGAACATCTGAAGCTTTCTTT. Translated, it gives CASSLDRGTSEAFF. Drawing the rest from reference TRBV7-2 and TRBJ1-1, the complete variable domain is GAGVSQSPSNKVTEKGKDVELRCDPISGHTALYWYRQSLGQGLEFLIYFQGNSAPDKSGLPSDRFSAERTGGSVSTLTIQRTQQEDSAVYLCASSLDRGTSEAFFGQGTRLTVV.

This clone was seen a few times. V and J are TRBV4-3 and TRBJ1-2; no definite D call. Trimming took 4 bases from V and 5 from J, leaving 11 bases between them. Germline V CDR1 and CDR2: LGHNA, YSLEER. The CDR3 totals 13 residues. The CDR3 DNA sequence: TGCGCCAGCAGCCCGAGGGCCGCATATGGCTACACCTTC. Translation: CASSPRAAYGYTF.

The chain carries TRBV5-1 and TRBJ2-5; D perhaps matches TRBD1 (5 bases). Germline assignment: CDR1 SGHRS and CDR2 YFSETQ. V was clipped by 2 bases and J by 1 base, with 9 bases between them. CDR3 size: 14 residues. This chain's CDR3 is CASSFGQGQETQYF. CDR3 in DNA: TGCGCCAGCAGCTTTGGGCAGGGCCAAGAGACCCAGTACTTC.

This chain joins TRBV7-3 and TRBJ1-5, with 7 bases identical to TRBD1. The CDR3 consists of 15 residues. The germline V gene has CDR1 SGHTA and CDR2 FQGTGA. The V gene end was trimmed by 0 bases and the J gene end by 4 bases; junction bases not matched to a gene: 3. Written as DNA, the CDR3 is TGTGCCAGCAGCTTAACAGGGGGCGCGAATCAGCCCCAGCATTTT. Its translation: CASSLTGGANQPQHF.

This chain uses TRBV25-1 with TRBJ2-5; 7 positions match TRBD2. The J segment lost 1 base and the V segment lost 2 bases, leaving 4 bases of the junction unmatched. There are 15 residues in the CDR3. Germline-derived CDR1 and CDR2 are MGHDK and SYGVNS. In DNA form, the CDR3 reads TGTGCCAGCAGTGAAGGGAGGGGTCGCCAAGAGACCCAGTACTTC. This gives the protein CASSEGRGRQETQYF.

The chain couples TRBV7-3 to TRBJ2-1, with a possible D match to TRBD1 (5 bases). The CDR3 extends over 15 amino acids. V was pared by 2 bases and J by 0 bases, with 8 bases between. Germline CDR1 SGHTA, CDR2 FQGTGA. The CDR3 nucleotides are TGTGCCAGCAGCTTAGGGGCGAGCTCCTACAATGAGCAGTTCTTC. It yields the protein CASSLGASSYNEQFF.